This paragraph reports one T cell receptor (beta chain). The antigen is not known. A junction end diverges from the germline sequence, so it may reflect a read error. The data were obtained in a study of cytomegalovirus exposure and HLA in healthy donors. General study results and limits: In a later analysis, TCR beta V- and J-gene trimming was associated with a missense DCLRE1C variant. There were a few CMV-associated chains whose specificity for CMV antigens was confirmed in vitro.

Per the germline V gene, CDR1 is SGHNT and CDR2 is YYREEE (reference sequence). The CDR3 consists of 15 residues. In the PCR, 60 Vbeta and 13 Jbeta primers were used. The assay was immunoSEQ multiplex PCR, and TCRdb's table has in-frame clones only and misses some. Of roughly 120,000 clones listed, 80% to 90% are singletons. V gene TRBV5-4 combines with J gene TRBJ2-1, with D perhaps TRBD2 (6 bases). The material sequenced was PBMCs. The TCR sequence derives from a middle-aged man in good health and CMV-seronegative. This CDR3 reads CASSLSRDSNNEQFF. DNA for the CDR3: TGTGCCAGCAGCTTAAGCCGGGACTCCAACAATGAGCAGTTCTTC.